These 25 T cell receptor beta chains share one sample of origin, sequenced in a study of cytomegalovirus exposure and HLA in healthy donors. PCR was performed using 60 Vbeta and 13 Jbeta primers. Clones were read by immunoSEQ multiplex PCR, and TCRdb kept only the in-frame ones, dropping some. This sample has approximately 100,000 clones, with 60% to 85% found just once. The sequenced sample consisted of PBMCs. The receptors derive from a male donor in good health and CMV-seropositive.

J is TRBJ2-7 and V is TRBV5-1; 10 nucleotides align to TRBD1. V was clipped by 0 bases and J by 2 bases; unmatched bases: 2. The germline gives CDR1 SGHRS, CDR2 YFSETQ. This CDR3 is built from 15 residues. The CDR3 spells CASSLGQGAPYEQYF. For the CDR3, the DNA is TGCGCCAGCAGCTTGGGACAGGGGGCCCCCTACGAGCAGTACTTC.

V is TRBV5-1 and J is TRBJ2-1; 8 bases match TRBD1. The CDR3 runs 15 residues. Germline CDR1 is SGHRS and CDR2 is YFSETQ. V was pared by 2 bases and J by 6 bases, with 7 bases of the junction left unmatched. CDR3 amino acids: CASSLGQGMGNEQFF. Here the CDR3 DNA reads TGCGCCAGCAGCTTAGGACAGGGTATGGGCAATGAGCAGTTCTTC.

This clone was observed once. The chain joins TRBV5-5 to TRBJ1-1; D is perhaps TRBD1 (5 bases). From germline, CDR1 is SGHKS and CDR2 YYEKEE (reference sequence). The CDR3 extends over 15 amino acids. With 2 bases removed from V and 0 bases from J, the gap between germline ends came to 11 bases. The CDR3 nucleotides are TGTGCCAGCAGCTTTTCATCAGGGCTGAACACTGAAGCTTTCTTT. This translates into CASSFSSGLNTEAFF. Complete variable domain (other parts from reference TRBV5-5 and TRBJ1-1): DAGVTQSPTHLIKTRGQQVTLRCSPISGHKSVSWYQQVLGQGPQFIFQYYEKEERGRGNFPDRFSARQFPNYSSELNVNALLLGDSALYLCASSFSSGLNTEAFFGQGTRLTVV.

The V gene is TRBV28, the J gene TRBJ1-2; possible D gene TRBD1, 5 bases. V was pared by 2 bases and J by 8 bases, with 9 bases between. The CDR3 contains 12 residues. Germline CDR1 is MDHEN and CDR2 is SYDVKM. As DNA, the CDR3 is TGTGCCAGCAGTTTAGGGCGGACAGGCTACACCTTC. Protein sequence: CASSLGRTGYTF.

The V call is TRBV15, the J call TRBJ2-7, with D hard to call. The germline CDR1 and CDR2 sequences are LNHNV and YYDKDF (reference sequence). Trimming pared 2 bases from V and 2 bases from J, leaving 7 bases between. CDR3 length: 13 amino acids. The CDR3 sequence: CATSRSGAYEQYF. The DNA for the CDR3 is TGTGCCACCAGCAGATCCGGTGCCTACGAGCAGTACTTC.

The genes are TRBV6-6 and TRBJ1-1; no clear D. Trimming stripped 6 bases from V and 6 bases from J, with 11 bases between. The CDR3 has 12 residues. Germline V gives CDR1 MNHNY, CDR2 SVGAGI (reference sequence). The CDR3 loop reads CASSHEGAEAFF. CDR3 in DNA: TGTGCCAGCAGCCACGAGGGCGCTGAAGCTTTCTTT.

The chain recombines TRBV28 with TRBJ1-1; TRBD1 might be the D (5 bases). The CDR3 covers 17 residues. Germline-derived CDR1 and CDR2 are MDHEN and SYDVKM. Trimming cost V 4 bases and J 0 bases, with 18 bases left between them. CDR3 residues: CASSSSTLGGLNTEAFF. The DNA of the CDR3 is TGTGCCAGCAGTTCATCGACTTTGGGGGGACTGAACACTGAAGCTTTCTTT.

CDR3 sequence reads: CSARSGMTYEQYF. As DNA, the CDR3 is TGCAGCGCCAGGTCCGGCATGACCTACGAGCAGTACTTC. The chain combines TRBV29-1 with TRBJ2-7; D uncertain. Germline CDR1 reads SQVTM; CDR2 reads ANQGSEA. The CDR3 spans 13 residues. V gave up 7 bases and J gave up 2 bases, with 15 bases separating them.

The chain couples TRBV7-2 to TRBJ1-2; possible D gene TRBD1, 6 bases. V dropped 4 bases and J dropped 6 bases, with 21 bases sitting between them. CDR3 size: 16 residues. The germline CDR1 and CDR2 sequences are SGHTA and FQGNSA. CDR3 loop: CASSSGGTQGMHGYTF. CDR3 coding DNA: TGTGCCAGCAGCTCTGGGGGCACACAGGGTATGCATGGCTACACCTTC. Filled out from reference TRBV7-2 and TRBJ1-2, the complete variable domain reads GAGVSQSPSNKVTEKGKDVELRCDPISGHTALYWYRQSLGQGLEFLIYFQGNSAPDKSGLPSDRFSAERTGGSVSTLTIQRTQQEDSAVYLCASSSGGTQGMHGYTFGSGTRLTVV.

This rearrangement joins TRBV5-1 to TRBJ2-2; 8 bases are a match to TRBD1. This CDR3 contains 16 residues. Unmatched junction bases numbered 9, after V lost 4 bases and J lost 4 bases. Germline assignment: CDR1 SGHRS and CDR2 YFSETQ. The CDR3 DNA reads as TGCGCCAGCAGCCTGTGGACAGGGATAAGCACCGGGGAGCTGTTTTTT. This translates into CASSLWTGISTGELFF.

The rearrangement links TRBV29-1 to TRBJ2-7; D is possibly TRBD2 (6 bases). CDR1 and CDR2 from the germline V gene are SQVTM and ANQGSEA. The CDR3 sequence is 17 residues long. V shed 4 bases and J shed 1 base, with 23 bases lying between them. The CDR3 DNA sequence: TGCAGCGTTGCCGCCCGGCGGGGCAGGGAAGTGTCCTACGAGCAGTACTTC. Amino acids: CSVAARRGREVSYEQYF.

The chain joins TRBV7-8 to TRBJ1-3, with 7 bases aligning to TRBD1. Losses at the gene ends were 1 base for V and 1 base for J; bases not matched to a gene: 4. Germline CDR1 reads SGHVS; CDR2 reads FQNEAQ. This CDR3 comprises 16 residues. As DNA, the CDR3 is TGTGCCAGCAGCTTAGTTGGCAGGGGGTCTGGAAACACCATATATTTT. Its translation: CASSLVGRGSGNTIYF.

The CDR3, as DNA: TGTGCCAGTACCTTAAATGAGGTATCCAAAAACATTCAGTACTTC. Translation gives CASTLNEVSKNIQYF. The V and J genes are TRBV19 and TRBJ2-4, with unresolved D. CDR1 is LNHDA and CDR2 is SQIVND in the germline V gene (reference sequence). V dropped 7 bases and J dropped 2 bases, with 15 bases sitting between them. The CDR3 is made up of 15 amino acids. Full variable domain (remainder filled in from reference TRBV19 and TRBJ2-4): DGGITQSPKYLFRKEGQNVTLSCEQNLNHDAMYWYRQDPGQGLRLIYYSQIVNDFQKGDIAEGYSVSREKKESFPLTVTSAQKNPTAFYLCASTLNEVSKNIQYFGAGTRLSVL.

The chain uses TRBV7-8 and TRBJ2-1, with 11 bases matching TRBD2. The ends lost 8 bases at V and 2 bases at J; junction bases unmatched: 11. The CDR3 runs to 17 residues. Germline loops: CDR1 SGHVS, CDR2 FQNEAQ. In nucleotides, the CDR3 is TGTGCCAGCCTGGGACTAGCGGAGGTCGTCCCCTACAATGAGCAGTTCTTC. Translated: CASLGLAEVVPYNEQFF.

This clone was counted a few times. In DNA, the CDR3 is TGTGCCAGCAGCTTACGGGAGGTGGAGACCCAGTACTTC. Its protein is CASSLREVETQYF. The chain recombines TRBV7-9 with TRBJ2-5; TRBD2 agrees at 7 bases. The CDR3 spans 13 residues. V shed 2 bases and J 5 bases; nucleotides not matched to a gene: 2. Germline V CDR1 and CDR2: SEHNR, FQNEAQ (reference sequence).

The rearrangement uses TRBV6-6 and TRBJ2-7; TRBD1 might be the D (6 bases). Trimming cost V 6 bases and J 2 bases, with 14 bases left between them. This CDR3 contains 14 residues. Germline-derived CDR1 and CDR2 are MNHNY and SVGAGI (reference sequence). The CDR3 DNA follows: TGTGCCAGCAGGTGGGCAGGGGCGACCTACGAGCAGTACTTC. It codes for CASRWAGATYEQYF.

This chain links TRBV29-1 with TRBJ2-1; 10 bases are a match to TRBD1. The junction had 11 bases not matched to a gene; V was cut back by 3 bases and J by 6 bases. The CDR3 contains 16 residues. Germline V lookup: CDR1 SQVTM, CDR2 ANQGSEA. Here the CDR3 reads CSVDLGGTGVSNEQFF. The DNA of the CDR3 is TGCAGCGTTGATTTGGGGGGGACAGGGGTGAGCAATGAGCAGTTCTTC.

This chain uses TRBV19 with TRBJ1-2; D remains unclear. Trimming removed 8 bases at V and 1 base at J, with 8 bases between. Germline loops: CDR1 LNHDA, CDR2 SQIVND (reference sequence). The CDR3 has 12 amino acids. CDR3 in amino acids: CASARGNYGYTF. CDR3 nucleotide sequence: TGTGCCAGTGCCCGGGGTAACTATGGCTACACCTTC.

The chain employs TRBV25-1 and TRBJ2-3, with TRBD1 matching over 8 bases. CDR1 is MGHDK, CDR2 SYGVNS, per germline. The CDR3 consists of 14 residues. V shed 4 bases and J 0 bases; nucleotides not matched to a gene: 0. CDR3 protein: CASSGDRSTDTQYF. The DNA of the CDR3 is TGTGCCAGCAGTGGGGACAGGAGCACAGATACGCAGTATTTT.

The rearrangement uses TRBV6-5 and TRBJ2-2; 11 bases line up with TRBD2. The CDR3 is made up of 16 amino acids. The J segment lost 6 bases and the V segment lost 0 bases, leaving 3 bases of the junction unmatched. Germline V CDR1 and CDR2: MNHEY, SVGAGI. CDR3 region: CASSYSELAGAGELFF. The CDR3 DNA reads TGTGCCAGCAGTTACTCCGAACTAGCGGGAGCCGGGGAGCTGTTTTTT.

The chain employs TRBV13 and TRBJ2-3, with TRBD1 matching 11 bases. Trimming cost V 4 bases and J 4 bases; bases outside gene matches: 4. The length of the CDR3 is 15 residues. Germline-derived CDR1 and CDR2 are PRHDT and FYEKMQ (reference sequence). In DNA form, the CDR3 reads TGTGCCAGCAGCTCCGGGACAGGGGGTGCAGATACGCAGTATTTT. Its translation: CASSSGTGGADTQYF.

The chain couples TRBV5-4 to TRBJ2-7, with a weak D call TRBD2 (6 bases). Trimming took off 7 bases at V and 9 bases at J, with 20 bases between the two ends. The CDR3 is 13 residues long. From germline, CDR1 is SGHNT and CDR2 YYREEE (reference sequence). The CDR3 DNA sequence: TGTGCCAGCTCAACGGGACTCTCTTGTCCGCAGTACTTC. Amino acids: CASSTGLSCPQYF.

The chain links TRBV5-1 to TRBJ1-1; 7 positions agree with TRBD1. J was trimmed by 0 bases and V by 4 bases; bases with no gene match: 6. This CDR3 has 15 amino acids. Germline assignment: CDR1 SGHRS and CDR2 YFSETQ. The CDR3 nucleotides are TGCGCCAGCAGCCCGGGACAGCTGATGAACACTGAAGCTTTCTTT. This encodes CASSPGQLMNTEAFF.

The chain uses TRBV5-1 and TRBJ2-3; D is perhaps TRBD1 (5 bases). Trimming stripped 4 bases from V and 0 bases from J, with 15 bases between. Germline assignment: CDR1 SGHRS and CDR2 YFSETQ. CDR3 length: 16 residues. The CDR3 DNA reads as TGCGCCAGCAGCCCATGGGGCAGTTCTAGCACAGATACGCAGTATTTT. Translation gives CASSPWGSSSTDTQYF.

V is TRBV7-3 and J is TRBJ2-3; a possible D gene is TRBD2 (5 bases). This CDR3 is 14 amino acids long. Trimming pared 3 bases from V and 0 bases from J, leaving 7 bases between. Germline-derived CDR1 and CDR2 are SGHTA and FQGTGA. CDR3 sequence (DNA): TGTGCCAGCAGCTTTGGACTGAGCACAGATACGCAGTATTTT. This translates into CASSFGLSTDTQYF.